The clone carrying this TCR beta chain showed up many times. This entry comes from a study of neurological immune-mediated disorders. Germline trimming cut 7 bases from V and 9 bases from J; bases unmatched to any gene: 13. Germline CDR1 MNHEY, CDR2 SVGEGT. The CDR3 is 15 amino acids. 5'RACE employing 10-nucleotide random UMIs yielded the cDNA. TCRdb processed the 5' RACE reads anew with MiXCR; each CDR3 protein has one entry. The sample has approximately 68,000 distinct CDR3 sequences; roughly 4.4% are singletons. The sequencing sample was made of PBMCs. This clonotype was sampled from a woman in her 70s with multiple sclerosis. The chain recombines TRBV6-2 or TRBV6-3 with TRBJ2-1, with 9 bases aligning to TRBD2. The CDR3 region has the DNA TGTGCCAGCAAGTCACTAGCGGGCCACTTGAGTGAGCAGTTCTTC. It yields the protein CASKSLAGHLSEQFF.